This TCR beta chain stems from a study of hypomethylating agent response in myelodysplastic syndrome. Study overall: Of patients, about 75% of the 11 got azacitidine and 3 of 11 decitabine.

T-cell subsets were not sorted; bulk bone marrow was analyzed. This CDR3 region has 16 residues. Germline V CDR1 and CDR2: GTSNPN, SVGIG (reference sequence). Trimming shortened V by 0 bases and J by 5 bases, and 19 bases separated the two germline ends. Data came from immunoSEQ multiplex PCR; TCRdb stores just in-frame clones and leaves some out. This table holds fewer than 7,500 clones, roughly four fifths found once. The V and J genes are TRBV30 and TRBJ2-5, with D possibly matching TRBD1 (7 bases). The TCR originated in a human donor with myelodysplastic syndrome. The sample consisted of bone marrow, taken before or after starting hypomethylating agent treatment for myelodysplastic syndrome (not recorded which). CDR3: CAWSVVSGRGRETQYF. The CDR3 DNA reads as TGTGCCTGGAGTGTAGTCTCGGGCAGGGGGAGGGAGACCCAGTACTTC.